This T cell receptor beta chain was sequenced for a study of T cell repertoires in cytomegalovirus infection. For the study at large: From public TCR beta signatures came an indication of both CMV infection and matching HLA type.

With respect to this clonotype: Its antigen remains unknown.

Overall study results and limits: The ex vivo response showed dominance by HLA-C-restricted CMV-specific TCR beta clonotypes. Identification of carriers of CMV plus the relevant HLA was performed using cumulative public TCR beta family frequency.

TCRdb redid the calling of the reads with MiXCR, one entry per CDR3 protein. The sample contains about 830,000 distinct CDR3 sequences, 30% to 35% of which appear only once. The CDR3 has 14 amino acids. The V end was cut by 2 bases, the J end by 6 bases, with 13 bases between. The V gene's germline CDR1 is SGHVS and CDR2 FNYEAQ. V gene TRBV7-6 combines with J gene TRBJ1-1; no firm D call. The TCR comes from a human donor in good health (CMV status not recorded). Some clones in this sample may be carry-over from other donors' samples. The sequences come from cultured CD8+ T cells from PBMCs, collected from culture after CMV antigen stimulation. CDR3 loop: CASSLWDRSAEAFF. The CDR3 DNA reads as TGTGCCAGCAGCTTATGGGATAGGTCAGCTGAAGCTTTCTTT. Full variable domain (remainder filled in from reference TRBV7-6 and TRBJ1-1): GAGVSQSPRYKVTKRGQDVALRCDPISGHVSLYWYRQALGQGPEFLTYFNYEAQQDKSGLPNDRFSAERPEGSISTLTIQRTEQRDSAMYRCASSLWDRSAEAFFGQGTRLTVV.